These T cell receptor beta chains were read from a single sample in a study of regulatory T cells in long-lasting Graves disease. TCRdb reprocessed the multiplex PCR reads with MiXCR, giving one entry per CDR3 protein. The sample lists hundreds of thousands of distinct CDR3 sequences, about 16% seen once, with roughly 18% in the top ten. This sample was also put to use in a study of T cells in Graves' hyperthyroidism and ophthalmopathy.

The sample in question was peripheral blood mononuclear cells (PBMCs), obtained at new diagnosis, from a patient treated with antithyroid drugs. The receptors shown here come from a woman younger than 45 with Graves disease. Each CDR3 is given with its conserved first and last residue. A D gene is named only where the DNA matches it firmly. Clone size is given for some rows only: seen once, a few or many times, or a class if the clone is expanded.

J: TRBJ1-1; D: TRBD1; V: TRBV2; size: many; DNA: TGTGCCAGCACTCGGGTGGAGGGGGCGATTCGTGCTGAAGCTTTCTTT; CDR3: CASTRVEGAIRAEAFF
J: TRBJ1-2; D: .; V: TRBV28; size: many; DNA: TGTGCCAGCAGACCCTCCGGGGGCTTTAGCTATGGCTACACCTTC; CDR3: CASRPSGGFSYGYTF
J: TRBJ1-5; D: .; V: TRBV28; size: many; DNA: TGTGCCAGCAGTTTGATGACGGCCCTGAATCAGCCCCAGCATTTT; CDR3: CASSLMTALNQPQHF
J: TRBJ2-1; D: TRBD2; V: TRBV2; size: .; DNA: TGTGCCAGCTCGCCTCCCCTAGGGCGACTAGCGGGAGACAATGAGCAGTTCTTC; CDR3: CASSPPLGRLAGDNEQFF
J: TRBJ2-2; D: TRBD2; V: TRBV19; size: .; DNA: TGTGCCAGTAGGCCCGGCGGGGGGGACACCGGGGAGCTGTTTTTT; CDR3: CASRPGGGDTGELFF
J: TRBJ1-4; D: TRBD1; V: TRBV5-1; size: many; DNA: TGCGCCAGTACCCGGGACAGCAGTAATGAAAAACTGTTTTTT; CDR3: CASTRDSSNEKLFF
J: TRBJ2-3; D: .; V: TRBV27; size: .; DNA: TGTGCCAGCAGCCCCAATCACAGGGACGCGCAGTATTTT; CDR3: CASSPNHRDAQYF
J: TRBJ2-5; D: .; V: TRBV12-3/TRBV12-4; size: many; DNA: TGTGCCAGCAGTCAATGGACTGGGGTAGAGACCCAGTACTTC; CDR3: CASSQWTGVETQYF
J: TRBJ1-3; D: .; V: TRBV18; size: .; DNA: TGTGCCAGCTCACCTGGAAACACCATATATTTT; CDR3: CASSPGNTIYF
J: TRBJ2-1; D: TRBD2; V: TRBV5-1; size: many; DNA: TGCGCCAGCAGCGTGGGCGGCGGTCTAGCGGGAGATGAGCAGTTCTTC; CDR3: CASSVGGGLAGDEQFF
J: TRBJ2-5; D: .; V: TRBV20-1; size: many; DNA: TGCAGTGCTAGAGATAATCCGGGGATGAAAGAGACCCAGTACTTC; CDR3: CSARDNPGMKETQYF
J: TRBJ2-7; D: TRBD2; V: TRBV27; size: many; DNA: TGTGCCAGCAGACCCCGGACTAGCGGGAGTAACGAGCAGTACTTC; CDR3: CASRPRTSGSNEQYF
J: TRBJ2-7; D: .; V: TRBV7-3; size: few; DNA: TGTGCCAGCAGCTTATGGGGCACAGGCGCCGAGCAGTACTTC; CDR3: CASSLWGTGAEQYF
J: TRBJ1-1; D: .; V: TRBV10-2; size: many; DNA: TGCGCCAGCAGTGAGTCGAGTGGTGTGGGGATGAACACTGAAGCTTTCTTT; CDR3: CASSESSGVGMNTEAFF
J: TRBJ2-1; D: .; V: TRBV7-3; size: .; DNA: TGTGCCAGCAGCCTGACTACCAACTCCTACAATGAGCAGTTCTTC; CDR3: CASSLTTNSYNEQFF
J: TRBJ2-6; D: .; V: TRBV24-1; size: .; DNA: TGTGCCACCAGAGCCGGGGCTGGGGCCAACGTCCTGACTTTC; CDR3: CATRAGAGANVLTF
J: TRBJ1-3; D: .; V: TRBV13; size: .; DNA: TGTGCCAGCAGCTTATCCCCAGGAGGTTTCGGAAACACCATATATTTT; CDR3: CASSLSPGGFGNTIYF
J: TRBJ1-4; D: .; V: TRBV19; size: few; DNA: TGTGCCAGTAGTAGCGGGCCCCAGGGGAGGCGTGAAAAACTGTTTTTT; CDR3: CASSSGPQGRREKLFF
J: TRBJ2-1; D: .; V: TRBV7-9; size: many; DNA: TGTGCCAGCAGCTTAGACGGGGTCTACAATGAGCAGTTCTTC; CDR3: CASSLDGVYNEQFF
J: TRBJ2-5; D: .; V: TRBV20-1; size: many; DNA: TGCAGTGCTAGAGATATGGAGCGGGAAGAGACCCAGTACTTC; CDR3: CSARDMEREETQYF
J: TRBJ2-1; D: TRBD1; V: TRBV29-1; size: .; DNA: TGCAGCGTGACAGGGGACAATGAGCAGTTCTTC; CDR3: CSVTGDNEQFF
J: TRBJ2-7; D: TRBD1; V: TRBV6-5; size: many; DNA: TGTGCCAGCAGTTACGTGAGACAGGGTGTCCAGTACTTC; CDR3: CASSYVRQGVQYF
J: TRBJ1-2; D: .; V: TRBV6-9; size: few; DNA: TGTGCCAGCAGTTACCTGGAAGGGGTGGGTGGCACCTTC; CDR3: CASSYLEGVGGTF
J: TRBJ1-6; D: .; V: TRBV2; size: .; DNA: TGTGCCAGCCTAGAGGGATCAAATAATTCACCCCTCCACTTT; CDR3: CASLEGSNNSPLHF
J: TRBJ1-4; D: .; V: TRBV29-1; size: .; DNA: TGCAGCGTTGCTCGCGGCCGGGAAAAACTGTTTTTT; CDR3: CSVARGREKLFF
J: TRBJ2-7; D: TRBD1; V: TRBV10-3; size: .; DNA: TGTGCCATCAGTGAAGGACAGGGGGATCCCGCGTACTTCTACGAGCAGTACTTC; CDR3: CAISEGQGDPAYFYEQYF
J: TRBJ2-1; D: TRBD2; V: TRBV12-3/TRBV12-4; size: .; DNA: TGTGCCAGCTGGCGGGCGGGAGCTTTTGAGCAGTTCTTC; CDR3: CASWRAGAFEQFF
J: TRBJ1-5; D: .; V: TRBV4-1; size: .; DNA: TGCGCCAGCAGCCCTGCCATACAGGGCAATCAGCCCCAGCATTTT; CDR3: CASSPAIQGNQPQHF
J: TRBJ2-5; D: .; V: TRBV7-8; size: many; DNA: TGTGCCAGCAGAGGGGGACGAGTCAACGTGGAGACCCAGTACTTC; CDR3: CASRGGRVNVETQYF
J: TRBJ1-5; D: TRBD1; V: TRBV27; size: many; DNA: TGTGCCAGCAGTACTACAGGGGGCGTTCAGCCCCAGCATTTT; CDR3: CASSTTGGVQPQHF
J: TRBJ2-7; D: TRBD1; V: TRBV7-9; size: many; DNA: TGTGCCAGCAGTAAGGGACAGTCCTCCTACGAGCAGTACTTC; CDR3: CASSKGQSSYEQYF
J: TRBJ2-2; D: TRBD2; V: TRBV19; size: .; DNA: TGTGCCAGTAGTAAACTAGCGGGAAGCAGGGAGCTGTTTTTT; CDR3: CASSKLAGSRELFF
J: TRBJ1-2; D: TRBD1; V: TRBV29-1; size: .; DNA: TGCAGCGCTAGGGACAGGGCCTACTATGGCTACACCTTC; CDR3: CSARDRAYYGYTF
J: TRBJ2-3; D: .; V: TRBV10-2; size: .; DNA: TGCGCCAGCAGTGACGAGGGAACCTTCACAGATACGCAGTATTTT; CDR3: CASSDEGTFTDTQYF
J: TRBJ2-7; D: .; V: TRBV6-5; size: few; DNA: TGTGCCAGCAGTTCTAGGTCCGTTGATGGCTCCTACGAGCAGTACTTC; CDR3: CASSSRSVDGSYEQYF
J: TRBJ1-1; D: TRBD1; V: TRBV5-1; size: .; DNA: TGCGCCAGCAGCATCCCGACCGGGACAGGGCCCACTGAAGCTTTCTTT; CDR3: CASSIPTGTGPTEAFF
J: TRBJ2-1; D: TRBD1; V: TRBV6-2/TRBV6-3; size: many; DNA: TGTGCCAGCAGTTCCGGGACAGTATTGAATGAGCAGTTCTTC; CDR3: CASSSGTVLNEQFF
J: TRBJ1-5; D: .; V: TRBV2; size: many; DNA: TGTGCCAGCAGTTCCCAGGATCCTTCGCCCCAGCATTTT; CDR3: CASSSQDPSPQHF
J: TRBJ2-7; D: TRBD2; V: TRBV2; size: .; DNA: TGTGCCAGCAGTCTGGGACTAGCGGGGGGGCGCTTCTACGAGCAGTACTTC; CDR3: CASSLGLAGGRFYEQYF
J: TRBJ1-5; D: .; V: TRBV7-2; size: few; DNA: TGTGCCAGCAGATCCCCAGGGGTCGGGAATCAGCCCCAGCATTTT; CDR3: CASRSPGVGNQPQHF
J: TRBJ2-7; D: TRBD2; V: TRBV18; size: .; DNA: TGTGCCAGCTCACCACTGTTGGGAGGGGTGAACTACGAGCAGTACTTC; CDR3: CASSPLLGGVNYEQYF
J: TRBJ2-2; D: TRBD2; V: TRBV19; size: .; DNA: TGTGCCAGTAGTAGGGGGGGAGAGACCGGGGAGCTGTTTTTT; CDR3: CASSRGGETGELFF
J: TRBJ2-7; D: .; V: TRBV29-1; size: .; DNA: TGCAGCGTTGGGAGGGACAGAGGGCACTACGAGCAGTACTTC; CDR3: CSVGRDRGHYEQYF
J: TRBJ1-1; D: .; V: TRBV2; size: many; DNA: TGTGCCAGCAGTGACTTTGAATTAGCTTTCTTT; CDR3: CASSDFELAFF
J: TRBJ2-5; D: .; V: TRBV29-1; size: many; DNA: TGCAGCGTTGTACTGATGGGCGGAATACAAGAGACCCAGTACTTC; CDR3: CSVVLMGGIQETQYF
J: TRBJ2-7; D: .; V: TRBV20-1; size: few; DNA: TGCAGTGCTAGGGCCCCCACTCGGGCCTACGAGCAGTACTTC; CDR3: CSARAPTRAYEQYF
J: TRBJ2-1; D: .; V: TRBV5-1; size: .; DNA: TGCGCCAGCAGCCAACCTGTCCCCAGGTCGTCCCGAACCTACTCCTACAATGAGCAGTTCTTC; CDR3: CASSQPVPRSSRTYSYNEQFF
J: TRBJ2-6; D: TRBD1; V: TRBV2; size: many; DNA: TGTGCCAGCAGGACCGGGACAGGGGTCTCTGGGGCCAACGTCCTGACTTTC; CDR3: CASRTGTGVSGANVLTF
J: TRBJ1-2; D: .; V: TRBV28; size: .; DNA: TGTGCCAGCAGTTTATCAACGGGACTTTATGGCTACACCTTC; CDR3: CASSLSTGLYGYTF
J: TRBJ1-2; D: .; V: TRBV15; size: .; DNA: TGTGCCACCAGCAGAGAGGGGGTCTATGGCTACACCTTC; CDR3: CATSREGVYGYTF